A selection of T cell receptor beta chains follows, all from one sample in a study of Ad26.COV2.S vaccination and SARS-CoV-2 variants. Clones were sequenced by immunoSEQ multiplex PCR, and TCRdb holds only the in-frame ones, with some missing. The repertoire has some 300,000 clones, about 82% of them found once; the top ten carry around 2%. Sequenced here: peripheral blood, sampled in a trial of Ad26.COV2.S vaccine versus placebo. These TCRs come from a person between 18 and 60 years old who received the Ad26.COV2.S COVID-19 vaccine or a placebo. The CDR3 runs from the conserved cysteine through the conserved F or W. The D gene is left open where the match is weak. Clone size is stated in some rows and not others, as once, few, many or a class when expanded.

>TRBV7-9|-|-|TRBJ2-1
CASSSTHLGGDSSYNEQFF
TGTGCCAGCAGCTCGACACACCTAGGGGGGGACAGCTCCTACAATGAGCAGTTCTTC
>TRBV6-5|-|TRBD1|TRBJ1-3
CASRVGQGGNTIYF
TGTGCCAGCAGAGTAGGACAGGGAGGAAACACCATATATTTT
>TRBV6-5|-|-|TRBJ1-2
CASNPLIPGGTGYTF
TGTGCCAGCAACCCCCTAATCCCCGGGGGCACTGGCTACACCTTC
>TRBV24-1|-|-|TRBJ2-5
CATSDRDSNLWYF
TGTGCCACCAGTGATCGGGACTCCAATCTCTGGTACTTC
>TRBV12-5|-|-|TRBJ2-1
CASATPDSTGLLNNEQFF
TGTGCTAGTGCCACCCCTGACTCTACAGGTCTACTTAACAATGAGCAGTTCTTC
>TRBV18|few|-|TRBJ1-2
CASSPGRGNYGYTF
TGTGCCAGCTCACCAGGCAGGGGTAACTATGGCTACACCTTC
>TRBV6-2/TRBV6-3|-|-|TRBJ1-1
CASSWGTEAFF
TGTGCCAGCAGCTGGGGGACTGAAGCTTTCTTT
>TRBV5-1|-|-|TRBJ1-6
CASSPSGVGNSPLHF
TGCGCCAGCAGCCCTAGTGGGGTAGGTAATTCACCCCTCCACTTT
>TRBV11-2|-|-|TRBJ2-2
CASSLRGAMTGELFF
TGTGCCAGCAGCTTAAGGGGGGCGATGACCGGGGAGCTGTTTTTT
>TRBV5-1|-|-|TRBJ2-2
CASSLGFLNTGELFF
TGCGCCAGCAGCTTAGGGTTCTTGAACACCGGGGAGCTGTTTTTT
>TRBV7-2|-|-|TRBJ1-5
CASSRSQGGNQPQHF
TGTGCCAGCAGCCGCTCACAGGGTGGCAATCAGCCCCAGCATTTT
>TRBV6-2/TRBV6-3|few|-|TRBJ2-2
CASSYNLWTSSTGELFF
TGTGCCAGCAGTTACAATCTGTGGACGTCAAGCACCGGGGAGCTGTTTTTT
>TRBV19|-|TRBD2|TRBJ2-2
CASRLAGVTGELFF
TGTGCCAGTAGACTAGCGGGGGTTACCGGGGAGCTGTTTTTT
>TRBV20-1|once|TRBD2|TRBJ2-3
CSASRRSGGTDTQYF
TGCAGTGCTAGTCGGAGGAGCGGGGGTACAGATACGCAGTATTTT